These T cell receptor beta chains were read from a single sample in a study of beta chain features in type 1 diabetes. Assay used: immunoSEQ multiplex PCR; TCRdb lists only in-frame clones, some missing. This sample carries under 300,000 clones, roughly 17% of them seen once, and the ten largest clones take approximately 0.087%. The sequenced sample was naive CD4+ T cells from blood. Receptor source: a man aged 25-45 years with type 1 diabetes. Each CDR3 is given with its conserved first and last residue. The order of the fields is clone size, J gene, V gene, D gene, CDR3 protein, CDR3 DNA. The D gene is left open where the match is weak. Part of the rows lack a size; the others show once, few, many or a class for expanded clones.

>NA|TRBJ2-2|TRBV30|TRBD2
CAWSPTSGYTGELFF
TGTGCCTGGAGCCCGACTAGCGGGTACACCGGGGAGCTGTTTTTT
>once|TRBJ2-3|TRBV7-2|NA
CASSLERSVMQYF
TGTGCCAGCAGCTTAGAACGGTCGGTGATGCAGTATTTT
>few|TRBJ2-4|TRBV15|TRBD2
CATSSRGVYNIQYF
TGTGCCACCAGCAGTCGGGGGGTTTACAACATTCAGTACTTC
>NA|TRBJ2-7|TRBV23-1|TRBD1
CASSQSSPPGQGAYEQYF
TGCGCCAGCAGTCAATCGAGTCCCCCCGGACAGGGGGCCTACGAGCAGTACTTC
>NA|TRBJ1-2|TRBV7-3|TRBD1
CASSPTGTANYGYTF
TGTGCCAGCAGTCCTACCGGGACAGCTAACTATGGCTACACCTTC
>NA|TRBJ2-1|TRBV25-1|NA
CASSEAGGYNEQFF
TGTGCCAGCAGTGAGGCAGGGGGGTACAATGAGCAGTTCTTC
>NA|TRBJ2-7|TRBV5-1|NA
CASSLASGAPYEQYF
TGCGCCAGCAGCTTGGCATCCGGGGCGCCCTACGAGCAGTACTTC
>few|TRBJ2-7|TRBV7-2|TRBD1
CASSGAGDRVGF
TGTGCCAGCAGCGGAGCCGGGGACAGGGTTGGGTTC
>few|TRBJ2-7|TRBV7-9|NA
CASSLVGSQTNYEQYF
TGTGCCAGCAGCTTAGTGGGGTCACAAACTAACTACGAGCAGTACTTC
>NA|TRBJ1-5|TRBV14|NA
CASSRRMNQPQHF
TGTGCCAGCAGCCGTCGGATGAATCAGCCCCAGCATTTT
>few|TRBJ2-7|TRBV30|NA
CAWIASYEQYF
TGTGCCTGGATTGCCTCCTACGAGCAGTACTTC
>few|TRBJ2-1|TRBV4-1|NA
CASSQEGWTTYNEQFF
TGCGCCAGCAGCCAAGAGGGCTGGACGACTTACAATGAGCAGTTCTTC
>NA|TRBJ1-1|TRBV7-2|NA
CASSPYRENTEAFF
TGTGCCAGCAGCCCGTACAGGGAGAACACTGAAGCTTTCTTT
>NA|TRBJ2-3|TRBV29-1|TRBD1
CSVSGGASTDTQYF
TGCAGCGTTTCAGGGGGCGCGAGCACAGATACGCAGTATTTT
>few|TRBJ2-7|TRBV30|TRBD2
CAWTATSGSYEQYF
TGTGCCTGGACCGCAACTAGCGGCTCCTACGAGCAGTACTTC
>once|TRBJ2-6|TRBV9|NA
CASALLRSGANVLTF
TGTGCCAGCGCGCTACTGCGCTCTGGGGCCAACGTCCTGACTTTC
>few|TRBJ2-6|TRBV9|NA
CASSVVYRSGANVLTF
TGTGCCAGCAGCGTAGTATACCGCTCTGGGGCCAACGTCCTGACTTTC
>NA|TRBJ1-2|TRBV28|NA
CASSLRTQGTDGYTF
TGTGCCAGCAGTTTACGGACACAGGGTACGGATGGCTACACCTTC
>NA|TRBJ2-1|TRBV9|TRBD2
CASSLTSGDNEQFF
TGTGCCAGCAGCCTGACTAGCGGCGACAATGAGCAGTTCTTC
>few|TRBJ2-7|TRBV9|NA
CASSPGLGYGPYEQYF
TGTGCCAGCAGCCCCGGTTTGGGTTACGGCCCTTACGAGCAGTACTTC
>NA|TRBJ2-7|TRBV25-1|TRBD2
CASSVASGSYEQYF
TGTGCCAGCAGTGTGGCTAGCGGGAGTTACGAGCAGTACTTC
>few|TRBJ2-1|TRBV29-1|NA
CSVEGGNSYNEQFF
TGCAGCGTTGAAGGGGGGAACTCCTACAATGAGCAGTTCTTC
>NA|TRBJ1-2|TRBV6-5|NA
CASSSGRNYGYTF
TGTGCCAGCAGCTCGGGGAGGAACTATGGCTACACCTTC
>NA|TRBJ2-5|TRBV25-1|TRBD2
CASSEDRAGGPRETQYF
TGTGCCAGCAGTGAAGATCGAGCGGGAGGGCCCCGGGAGACCCAGTACTTC
>few|TRBJ1-4|TRBV14|NA
CASSQGIYEKLFF
TGTGCCAGCAGCCAGGGGATCTACGAAAAACTGTTTTTT
>NA|TRBJ2-1|TRBV9|NA
CASSVVGGGSSYNEQFF
TGTGCCAGCAGCGTAGTAGGAGGGGGCAGCTCCTACAATGAGCAGTTCTTC
>NA|TRBJ2-1|TRBV6-1|NA
CASSEVDRFPSYNEQFF
TGTGCCAGCAGTGAAGTCGACAGATTTCCCTCCTACAATGAGCAGTTCTTC
>few|TRBJ2-7|TRBV13|NA
CASRTGLARNEQYF
TGTGCCAGCAGAACCGGTCTAGCTAGGAACGAGCAGTACTTC
>few|TRBJ2-2|TRBV9|NA
CASSASDSNTGELFF
TGTGCCAGCAGCGCATCGGACAGTAACACCGGGGAGCTGTTTTTT
>few|TRBJ1-3|TRBV15|NA
CATSRSFSGNTIYF
TGTGCCACCAGCAGATCTTTCTCTGGAAACACCATATATTTT